This T cell receptor (beta chain) was recovered during a study of radiotherapy plus CTLA-4 blockade in lung cancer. The repertoire was sequenced with immunoSEQ multiplex PCR; TCRdb's copy has only in-frame clones and lacks some. The sample includes roughly 45,000 clones, approximately 62% of them seen just once. The CDR3 is 15 residues long. Losses at the gene ends were 4 bases for V and 3 bases for J; bases not matched to a gene: 4. Germline loops: CDR1 SEHNR, CDR2 FQNEAQ (reference sequence). This chain links TRBV7-9 with TRBJ2-1, with 9 bases identical to TRBD2. The sequence was collected from a human donor with non-small cell lung cancer who had a partial response to radiotherapy plus ipilimumab. The material was peripheral blood, obtained from a patient treated with radiotherapy plus ipilimumab. In DNA form, the CDR3 reads TGTGCCAGCAGCTCCTGGACTAGCGACTACAATGAGCAGTTCTTC. Amino acid sequence: CASSSWTSDYNEQFF.